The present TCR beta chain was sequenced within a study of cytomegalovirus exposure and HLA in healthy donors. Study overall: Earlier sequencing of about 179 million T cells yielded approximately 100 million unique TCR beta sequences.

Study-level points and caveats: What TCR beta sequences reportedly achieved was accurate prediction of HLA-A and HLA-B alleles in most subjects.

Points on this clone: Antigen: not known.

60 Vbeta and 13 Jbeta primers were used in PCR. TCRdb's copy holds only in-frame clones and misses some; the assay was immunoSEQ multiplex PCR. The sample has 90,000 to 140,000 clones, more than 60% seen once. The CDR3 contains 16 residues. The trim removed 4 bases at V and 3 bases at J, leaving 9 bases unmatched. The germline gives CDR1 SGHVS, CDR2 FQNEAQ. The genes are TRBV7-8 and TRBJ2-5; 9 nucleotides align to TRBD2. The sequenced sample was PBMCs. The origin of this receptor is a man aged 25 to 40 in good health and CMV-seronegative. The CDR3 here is CASSSAAGGPEETQYF. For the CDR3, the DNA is TGTGCCAGCAGCTCGGCGGCGGGAGGGCCGGAAGAGACCCAGTACTTC.